The next 10 T cell receptor beta chains were all read from a single sample in a study of blood T cells in healthy people across ages. Through a sample-barcoded 5' primer and a J-beta primer mix, a second PCR was run for about 7 to 12 cycles. Via MiXCR, TCRdb re-called the 5' RACE reads, giving one row per CDR3 protein. The sample yields 650,000 to 1,000,000 distinct CDR3 sequences, 35% to 40% seen once. Input material: blood. The receptors derive from a man between 18 and 29 years old in good health.

This chain connects TRBV6-1 to TRBJ1-1; possibly TRBD1 for D (6 bases). Germline CDR1 MNHNS, CDR2 SASEGT. The CDR3 is 14 residues long. The V end lost 8 bases, the J end lost 4 bases, and 17 bases lay between the germline ends. CDR3 amino acids: CASWRGEGGTEAFF. The CDR3 DNA sequence: TGTGCCAGCTGGAGGGGGGAAGGGGGCACTGAAGCTTTCTTT.

There are many counts of this clonotype. The chain combines TRBV9 with TRBJ2-5; D ambiguous. This CDR3 contains 13 residues. Germline CDR1 is SGDLS and CDR2 is YYNGEE. V was trimmed by 2 bases and J by 4 bases, leaving 9 bases between them. For the CDR3, the DNA is TGTGCCAGCAGCGTCGGTCTTCGAGAGACCCAGTACTTC. Translated: CASSVGLRETQYF.

The table lists this clonotype with a few counts. The chain uses TRBV6-1 and TRBJ1-5; no firm D call. The germline gives CDR1 MNHNS, CDR2 SASEGT. With 5 bases removed from V and 3 bases from J, the gap between germline ends came to 11 bases. The CDR3 loop spans 14 amino acids. The CDR3 region has the DNA TGTGCCAGCAGTACCGGGATCGACAATCAGCCCCAGCATTTT. Translated: CASSTGIDNQPQHF.

The chain recombines TRBV12-3 or TRBV12-4 with TRBJ1-1, with unresolved D. The CDR3 is made up of 14 amino acids. Trimming shortened V by 10 bases and J by 0 bases, and 15 bases separated the two germline ends. The CDR3 is CATTLTEMNTEAFF. Here the CDR3 DNA reads TGTGCCACCACCTTGACCGAGATGAACACTGAAGCTTTCTTT.

The V and J genes are TRBV20-1 and TRBJ1-6; weak D call: TRBD1 (5 bases). V lost 4 bases to trimming and J lost 6 bases, with 10 bases between them. CDR1 DFQATT and CDR2 SNEGSKA come from the germline V gene (reference sequence). The CDR3 length is 13 residues. This CDR3 reads CSAKGTANSPLHF. The CDR3 DNA sequence: TGCAGTGCTAAGGGGACGGCTAATTCACCCCTCCACTTT.

This clonotype has a handful of counts. The chain carries TRBV11-1 and TRBJ2-3; no reliable D call. Deletions cut 4 bases from V and 2 bases from J, with 10 bases between. Germline V lookup: CDR1 SGHAT, CDR2 FQDESV (reference sequence). The CDR3 totals 14 residues. This chain's CDR3 is CASSSTLVTDTQYF. The CDR3 bases are TGTGCCAGCAGCTCGACCCTGGTCACAGATACGCAGTATTTT.

This clonotype was seen a few times. The rearrangement uses TRBV12-3 or TRBV12-4 and TRBJ2-1; TRBD2 agrees at 9 bases. The J call may be mistaken, given a closer DNA end match to TRBJ2-7. The length of the CDR3 is 15 residues. The CDR3 DNA reads TGTGCCAGCAGGGGAGGTAGCGGGGGTTACAATGAGCAGTACTTC. Translating it yields CASRGGSGGYNEQYF.

The V call is TRBV20-1, the J call TRBJ2-1, with 8 bases that match TRBD2. Germline V lookup: CDR1 DFQATT, CDR2 SNEGSKA (reference sequence). V was pared by 5 bases and J by 0 bases, with 6 bases of the junction left unmatched. CDR3 size: 15 residues. For the CDR3, the DNA is TGCAGTGCTGCCTACGGGGGGGCCTCCTACAATGAGCAGTTCTTC. This encodes CSAAYGGASYNEQFF.

The chain combines TRBV20-1 with TRBJ2-5, with 9 bases lining up with TRBD1. This CDR3 has 14 amino acids. The V segment lost 6 bases and the J segment 11 bases; nucleotides outside the gene matches: 16. Looked up from germline, CDR1 is DFQATT and CDR2 is SNEGSKA (reference sequence). The CDR3, as DNA: TGCAGTGCGGAGAGACAGGGGGGGGGATGGGAGCAGTACTTC. It encodes CSAERQGGGWEQYF.

The V call is TRBV7-2, the J call TRBJ1-5; no clear D gene. This CDR3 has 12 amino acids. Germline V gives CDR1 SGHTA, CDR2 FQGNSA. Trimming took off 8 bases at V and 8 bases at J, with 13 bases between the two ends. CDR3 loop: CASGEGREPQHF. The CDR3 DNA reads TGTGCCAGCGGGGAAGGGCGAGAGCCCCAGCATTTT.